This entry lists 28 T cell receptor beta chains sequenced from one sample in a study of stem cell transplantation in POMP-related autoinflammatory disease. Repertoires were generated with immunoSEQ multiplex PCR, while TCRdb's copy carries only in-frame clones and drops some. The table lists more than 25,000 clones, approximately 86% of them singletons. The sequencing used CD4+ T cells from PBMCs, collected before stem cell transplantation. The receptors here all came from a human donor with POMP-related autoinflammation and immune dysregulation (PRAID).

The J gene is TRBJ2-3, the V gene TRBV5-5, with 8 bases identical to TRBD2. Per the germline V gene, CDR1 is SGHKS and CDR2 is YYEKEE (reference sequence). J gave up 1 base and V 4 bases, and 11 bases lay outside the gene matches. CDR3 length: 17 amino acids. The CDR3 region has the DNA TGTGCCAGCAGCCCCCCCATGGCAGCGGGGGGCACAGATACGCAGTATTTT. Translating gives CASSPPMAAGGTDTQYF.

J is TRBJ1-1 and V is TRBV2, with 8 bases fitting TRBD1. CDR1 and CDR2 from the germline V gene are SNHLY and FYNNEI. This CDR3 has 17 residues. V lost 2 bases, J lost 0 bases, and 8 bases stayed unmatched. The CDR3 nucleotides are TGTGCCAGCAGTGAAACCCCCGGACAGGGAATGAACACTGAAGCTTTCTTT. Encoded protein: CASSETPGQGMNTEAFF.

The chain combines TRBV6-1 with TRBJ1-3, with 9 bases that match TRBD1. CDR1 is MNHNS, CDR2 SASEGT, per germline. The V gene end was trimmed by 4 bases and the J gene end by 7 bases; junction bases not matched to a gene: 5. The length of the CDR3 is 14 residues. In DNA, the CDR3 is TGTGCCAGCAGTGCTTTCGGGACAGGGAACACCATATATTTT. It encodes CASSAFGTGNTIYF.

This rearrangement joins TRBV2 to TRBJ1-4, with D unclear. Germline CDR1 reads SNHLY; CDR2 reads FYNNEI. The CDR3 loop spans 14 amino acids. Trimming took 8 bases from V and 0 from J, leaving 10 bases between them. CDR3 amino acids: CASQIGATNEKLFF. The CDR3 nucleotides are TGTGCCAGCCAGATTGGGGCAACTAATGAAAAACTGTTTTTT.

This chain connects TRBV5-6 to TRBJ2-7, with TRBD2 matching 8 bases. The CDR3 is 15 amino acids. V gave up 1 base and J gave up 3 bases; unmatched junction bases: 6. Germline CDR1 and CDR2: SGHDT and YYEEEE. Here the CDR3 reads CASSLYSGALYEQYF. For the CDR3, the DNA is TGTGCCAGCAGCTTGTATAGCGGGGCTCTCTACGAGCAGTACTTC.

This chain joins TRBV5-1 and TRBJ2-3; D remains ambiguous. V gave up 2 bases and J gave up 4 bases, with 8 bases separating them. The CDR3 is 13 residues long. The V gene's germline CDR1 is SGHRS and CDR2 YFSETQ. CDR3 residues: CASSFGSADTQYF. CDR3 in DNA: TGCGCCAGCAGCTTCGGCTCGGCAGATACGCAGTATTTT.

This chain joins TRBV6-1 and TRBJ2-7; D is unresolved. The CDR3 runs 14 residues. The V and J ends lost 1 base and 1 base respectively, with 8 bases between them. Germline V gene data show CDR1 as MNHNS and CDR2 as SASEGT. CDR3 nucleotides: TGTGCCAGCAGTGAAGTAGGCCAGTCCTACGAGCAGTACTTC. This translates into CASSEVGQSYEQYF.

CDR3 coding DNA: TGTGCCAGCAGTGCTAGCGGGAGGGGGGCGAACGAGCAGTACTTC. It specifies CASSASGRGANEQYF. The chain employs TRBV2 and TRBJ2-7, with 12 bases aligning to TRBD2. J gave up 5 bases and V 4 bases, and 6 bases lay outside the gene matches. This CDR3 region has 15 residues. Per germline, CDR1 SNHLY and CDR2 FYNNEI.

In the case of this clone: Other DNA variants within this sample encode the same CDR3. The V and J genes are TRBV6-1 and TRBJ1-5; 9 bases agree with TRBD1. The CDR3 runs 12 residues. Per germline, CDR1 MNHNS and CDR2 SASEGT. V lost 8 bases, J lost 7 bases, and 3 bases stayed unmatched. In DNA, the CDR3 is TGTGCCAGCCGGACAGGGGACCAGCCCCAGCATTTT. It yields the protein CASRTGDQPQHF.

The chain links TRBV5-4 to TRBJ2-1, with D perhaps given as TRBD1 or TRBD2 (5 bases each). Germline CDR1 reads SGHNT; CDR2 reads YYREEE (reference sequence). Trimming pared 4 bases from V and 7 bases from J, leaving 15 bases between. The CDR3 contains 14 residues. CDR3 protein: CASSKTGTLNEQFF. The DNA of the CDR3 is TGTGCCAGCAGCAAAACCGGGACGCTTAATGAGCAGTTCTTC.

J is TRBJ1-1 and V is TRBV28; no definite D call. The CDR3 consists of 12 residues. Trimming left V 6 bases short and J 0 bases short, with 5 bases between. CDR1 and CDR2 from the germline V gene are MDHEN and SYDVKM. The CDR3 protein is CASRGLNTEAFF. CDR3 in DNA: TGTGCCAGCAGAGGTTTGAACACTGAAGCTTTCTTT.

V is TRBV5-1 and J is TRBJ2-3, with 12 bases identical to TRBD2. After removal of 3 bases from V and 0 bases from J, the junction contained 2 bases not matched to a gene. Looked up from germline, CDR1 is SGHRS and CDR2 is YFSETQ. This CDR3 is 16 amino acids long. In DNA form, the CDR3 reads TGCGCCAGCAGCTCCGGGACTAGCGGGAGCACAGATACGCAGTATTTT. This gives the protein CASSSGTSGSTDTQYF.

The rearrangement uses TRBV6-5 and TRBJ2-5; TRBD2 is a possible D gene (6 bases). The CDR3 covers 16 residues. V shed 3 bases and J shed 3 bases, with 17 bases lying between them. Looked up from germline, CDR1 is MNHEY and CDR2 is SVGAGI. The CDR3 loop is CASSYSTGAGEETQYF. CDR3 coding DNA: TGTGCCAGCAGTTATAGTACGGGAGCTGGGGAAGAGACCCAGTACTTC.

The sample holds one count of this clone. CDR3 region: CAIRKNTEAFF. CDR3 sequence (DNA): TGTGCCATCAGAAAGAACACTGAAGCTTTCTTT. J is TRBJ1-1 and V is TRBV10-3; no reliable D call. Trimming took off 6 bases at V and 1 base at J, with 3 bases between the two ends. This CDR3 has 11 residues. Germline values: CDR1 ENHRY, CDR2 SYGVKD.

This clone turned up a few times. CDR3 residues: CASSVGPRADYGYTF. The CDR3 region has the DNA TGTGCCAGCAGCGTAGGTCCCAGGGCGGACTATGGCTACACCTTC. V is TRBV9 and J is TRBJ1-2; tentatively, D is TRBD1 (5 bases). Trimming cost V 0 bases and J 3 bases, with 12 bases left between them. CDR3 size: 15 residues. Germline-derived CDR1 and CDR2 are SGDLS and YYNGEE.

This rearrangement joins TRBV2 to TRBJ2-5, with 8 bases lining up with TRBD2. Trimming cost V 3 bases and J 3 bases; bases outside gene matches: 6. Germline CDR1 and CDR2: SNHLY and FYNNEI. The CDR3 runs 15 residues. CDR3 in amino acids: CASSEPEGLEETQYF. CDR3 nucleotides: TGTGCCAGCAGTGAGCCTGAGGGACTAGAAGAGACCCAGTACTTC.

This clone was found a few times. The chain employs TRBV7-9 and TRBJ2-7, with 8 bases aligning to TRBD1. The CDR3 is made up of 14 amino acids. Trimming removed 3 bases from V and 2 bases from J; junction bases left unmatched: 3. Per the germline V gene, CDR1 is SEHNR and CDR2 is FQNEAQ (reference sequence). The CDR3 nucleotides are TGTGCCAGCAGCTTGGGGACAGGTCCCTACGAGCAGTACTTC. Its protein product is CASSLGTGPYEQYF.

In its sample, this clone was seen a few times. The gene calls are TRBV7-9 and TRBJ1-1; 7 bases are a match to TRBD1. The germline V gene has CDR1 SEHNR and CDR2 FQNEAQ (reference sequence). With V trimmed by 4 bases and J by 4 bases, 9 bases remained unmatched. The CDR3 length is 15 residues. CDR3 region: CASSYHRGVGTEAFF. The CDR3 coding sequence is TGTGCCAGCAGCTACCACAGGGGAGTTGGCACTGAAGCTTTCTTT.

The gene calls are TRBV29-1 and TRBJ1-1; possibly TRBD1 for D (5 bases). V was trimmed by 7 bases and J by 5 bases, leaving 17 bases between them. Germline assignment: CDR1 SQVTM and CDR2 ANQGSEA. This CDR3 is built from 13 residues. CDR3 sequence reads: CSGSGGIRTEAFF. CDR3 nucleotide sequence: TGCAGCGGGTCGGGGGGTATAAGGACTGAAGCTTTCTTT. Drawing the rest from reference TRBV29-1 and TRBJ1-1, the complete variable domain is SAVISQKPSRDICQRGTSLTIQCQVDSQVTMMFWYRQQPGQSLTLIATANQGSEATYESGFVIDKFPISRPNLTFSTLTVSNMSPEDSSIYLCSGSGGIRTEAFFGQGTRLTVV.

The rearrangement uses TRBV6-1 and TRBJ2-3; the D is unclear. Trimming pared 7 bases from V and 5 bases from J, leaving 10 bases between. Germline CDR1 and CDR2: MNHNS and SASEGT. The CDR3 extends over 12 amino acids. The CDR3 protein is CASIQNGDTQYF. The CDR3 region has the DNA TGTGCCAGCATCCAAAACGGAGATACGCAGTATTTT.

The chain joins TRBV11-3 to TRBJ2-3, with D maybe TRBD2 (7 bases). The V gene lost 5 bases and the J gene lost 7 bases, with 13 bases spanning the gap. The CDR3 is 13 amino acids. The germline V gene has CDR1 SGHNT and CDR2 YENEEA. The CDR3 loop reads CASSEGGGNTQYF. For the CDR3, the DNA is TGTGCCAGCAGCGAGGGGGGGGGAAATACGCAGTATTTT.

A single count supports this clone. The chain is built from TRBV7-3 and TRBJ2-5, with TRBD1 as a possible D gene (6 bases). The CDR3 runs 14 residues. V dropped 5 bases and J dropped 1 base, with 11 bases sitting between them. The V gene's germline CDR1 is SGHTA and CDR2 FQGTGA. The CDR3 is CASSPRTVQETQYF. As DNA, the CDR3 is TGTGCCAGCAGCCCCAGGACAGTCCAAGAGACCCAGTACTTC. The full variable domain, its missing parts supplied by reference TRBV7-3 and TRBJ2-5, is GAGVSQTPSNKVTEKGKYVELRCDPISGHTALYWYRQSLGQGPEFLIYFQGTGAADDSGLPNDRFFAVRPEGSVSTLKIQRTERGDSAVYLCASSPRTVQETQYFGPGTRLLVL.

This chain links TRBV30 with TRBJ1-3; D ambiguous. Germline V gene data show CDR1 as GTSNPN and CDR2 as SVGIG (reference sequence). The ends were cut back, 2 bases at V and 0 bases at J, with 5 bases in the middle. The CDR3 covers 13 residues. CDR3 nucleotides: TGTGCCTGGAGTAGCCGCTCTGGAAACACCATATATTTT. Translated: CAWSSRSGNTIYF.

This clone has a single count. CDR3 sequence (DNA): TGCGCCAGCAGCTTGGAACAGGGCCCTGGAAACACCATATATTTT. Its translation is CASSLEQGPGNTIYF. This chain links TRBV5-1 with TRBJ1-3; possible D gene TRBD1, 6 bases. The germline CDR1 and CDR2 sequences are SGHRS and YFSETQ. The ends were cut back, 0 bases at V and 2 bases at J, with 9 bases in the middle. This CDR3 has 15 residues.

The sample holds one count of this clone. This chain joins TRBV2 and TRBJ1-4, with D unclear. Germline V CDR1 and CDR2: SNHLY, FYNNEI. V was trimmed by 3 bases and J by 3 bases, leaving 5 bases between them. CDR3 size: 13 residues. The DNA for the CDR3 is TGTGCCAGCAGTGAGTCTCCTAATGAAAAACTGTTTTTT. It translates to CASSESPNEKLFF.

CDR3 sequence (DNA): TGTGCCAGCAGTTACTCCCCCACTAGGACCCAGTACTTC. It translates to CASSYSPTRTQYF. J is TRBJ2-5 and V is TRBV6-5; D might be TRBD2 (5 bases). V lost 0 bases and J 7 bases, leaving 9 bases between the germline ends. Germline lookup yields CDR1 MNHEY and CDR2 SVGAGI. The CDR3 is made up of 13 amino acids.

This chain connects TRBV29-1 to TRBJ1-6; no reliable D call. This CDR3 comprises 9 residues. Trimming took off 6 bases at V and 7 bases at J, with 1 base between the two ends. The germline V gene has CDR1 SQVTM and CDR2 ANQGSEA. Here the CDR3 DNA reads TGCAGCGTCAATTCACCCCTCCACTTT. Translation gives CSVNSPLHF.

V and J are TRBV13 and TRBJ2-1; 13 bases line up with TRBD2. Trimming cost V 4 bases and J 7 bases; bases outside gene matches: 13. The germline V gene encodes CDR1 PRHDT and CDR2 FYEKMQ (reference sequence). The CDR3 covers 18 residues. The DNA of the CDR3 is TGTGCCAGCAGCTCCATACTAGCGGGGGGGGAGACATGGAATGAGCAGTTCTTC. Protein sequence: CASSSILAGGETWNEQFF.